This is a list of T cell receptor beta chains from one sample in a study of blood T cell repertoires in COVID-19. Assay used: immunoSEQ multiplex PCR; TCRdb lists only in-frame clones, some missing. The sample shows about 130,000 clones, over 60% of them seen only once. The sequenced material came from peripheral blood. These receptor sequences come from a woman in her seventies with acute or convalescent COVID-19. Both conserved end residues are part of each CDR3. A D gene is named only where the DNA matches it firmly. Where a row states a size, it is once, few, many or the class of an expanded clone; other rows omit it.

D	J	size	V	DNA	CDR3
.	TRBJ2-5	.	TRBV10-3	TGTGCCATCAGTGAGGGAGGTAGAAGAACGGCGACCCAGTACTTC	CAISEGGRRTATQYF
TRBD2	TRBJ2-2	.	TRBV27	TGTGCCAGCATTCCTAGCGGGGTGGTCACCGGGGAGCTGTTTTTT	CASIPSGVVTGELFF
TRBD2	TRBJ2-1	few	TRBV10-3	TGTGCCATCAGTGACCCGGGACTAGCGGGGGGCCAGAACTACAATGAGCAGTTCTTC	CAISDPGLAGGQNYNEQFF
TRBD1	TRBJ2-3	.	TRBV28	TGTGCCAGCAGTTCGCCGGGACAGGCCACAGATACGCAGTATTTT	CASSSPGQATDTQYF
TRBD1	TRBJ2-7	.	TRBV10-3	TGTGCCATCGGGGGACAGGGGGAGATCGAGCAGTACTTC	CAIGGQGEIEQYF
.	TRBJ2-5	.	TRBV4-1	TGCGCCAGCAGCCAAGAGTACCGTAGTCGTGGGACACTCCTGCCGGAGACCCAGTACTTC	CASSQEYRSRGTLLPETQYF
TRBD2	TRBJ2-3	.	TRBV5-1	TGCGCCAGCAGCCAAACTAGCGGCACAGATACGCAGTATTTT	CASSQTSGTDTQYF
.	TRBJ2-7	.	TRBV19	TGTGCCAGTAGTATAGCACAGGGACCGGGATACGAGCAGTACTTC	CASSIAQGPGYEQYF
TRBD2	TRBJ2-7	.	TRBV7-8	TGTGCCAGCAGCCCCCCCCCTAGCGGGAGTCACGAGCAGTACTTC	CASSPPPSGSHEQYF
.	TRBJ2-1	.	TRBV5-1	TGCGCCAGCAGCCCGGGACTGACGGGGTCCTACAATGAGCAGTTCTTC	CASSPGLTGSYNEQFF
.	TRBJ2-5	many	TRBV9	TGTGCCAGCAGCCGTCGGGGTCCGCAAGAGACCCAGTACTTC	CASSRRGPQETQYF
TRBD2	TRBJ2-7	.	TRBV28	TGTGCCAGCAGTGAACTAGCGGGCAGCTCCTACGAGCAGTACTTC	CASSELAGSSYEQYF
TRBD1	TRBJ1-5	.	TRBV6-6	TGTGCCAGCAGCAAAGGGACAGGGGGCCTTCAGCCCCAGCATTTT	CASSKGTGGLQPQHF
TRBD2	TRBJ2-3	few	TRBV9	TGTGCCAGTTCCGCGGGGGTGGGCACAGATACGCAGTATTTT	CASSAGVGTDTQYF
TRBD1	TRBJ2-7	few	TRBV5-5	TGTGCCAGCAGCGGGACAGGGTCCTACGAGCAGTACTTC	CASSGTGSYEQYF
.	TRBJ1-1	.	TRBV3-1/TRBV3-2	TGTGCCAGCAGCCCCCGAACCGGTCGAACTGAAGCTTTCTTT	CASSPRTGRTEAFF
TRBD2	TRBJ2-1	.	TRBV27	TGTGCCAGCAGAAGCGGGAGCCTCAATGAGCAGTTCTTC	CASRSGSLNEQFF
TRBD1	TRBJ1-4	.	TRBV29-1	TGCAGCGTTGAGGATACAGGGGGAGATGAAAAACTGTTTTTT	CSVEDTGGDEKLFF
.	TRBJ2-1	.	TRBV29-1	TGCAGCGGGGACTTCAACAATGAGCAGTTCTTC	CSGDFNNEQFF
TRBD1	TRBJ1-6	.	TRBV2	TGTGCCAGCAGTGACAGACAGGGAGTCGGTTCACCCCTCCACTTT	CASSDRQGVGSPLHF
TRBD2	TRBJ2-7	.	TRBV3-1/TRBV3-2	TGTGCCAGCAGCCCAGGACTAGAACTCTACGAGCAGTACTTC	CASSPGLELYEQYF
.	TRBJ2-7	once	TRBV11-2	TGTGCCAGCAGCTTAGGAGTATCCTACGAGCAGTACTTC	CASSLGVSYEQYF
.	TRBJ1-1	once	TRBV19	TGTGCCAGTACCCCGAGATGGAACACTGAAGCTTTCTTT	CASTPRWNTEAFF
.	TRBJ1-2	.	TRBV6-5	TGTGCCGCTAGGGGGGGCGACTATGGCTACACCTTC	CAARGGDYGYTF
TRBD1	TRBJ1-2	.	TRBV10-2	TGCGCCAGCAAGTGGACAGGGGGCTTTGGCTACACCTTC	CASKWTGGFGYTF
TRBD1	TRBJ2-7	.	TRBV27	TGTGCCAGCAGTTTCCGGGACAGGGGGCTCGAGCAGTACTTC	CASSFRDRGLEQYF
.	TRBJ1-1	.	TRBV12-3/TRBV12-4	TGTGCCAGCACCCGCGGGGCTGAAGCTTTCTTT	CASTRGAEAFF
.	TRBJ2-3	.	TRBV2	TGTGCCACCATCTCCTCGGTGGGGCGTGGGTATTTT	CATISSVGRGYF
TRBD2	TRBJ2-1	.	TRBV4-1	TGCGCCAGCAGCCAAGGGCGGCGGGAGGGCGGTAATGAGCAGTTCTTC	CASSQGRREGGNEQFF
.	TRBJ2-3	.	TRBV5-1	TGCGCCAGCAGCTTGGAGGCAGGGGCGGATACGCAGTATTTT	CASSLEAGADTQYF